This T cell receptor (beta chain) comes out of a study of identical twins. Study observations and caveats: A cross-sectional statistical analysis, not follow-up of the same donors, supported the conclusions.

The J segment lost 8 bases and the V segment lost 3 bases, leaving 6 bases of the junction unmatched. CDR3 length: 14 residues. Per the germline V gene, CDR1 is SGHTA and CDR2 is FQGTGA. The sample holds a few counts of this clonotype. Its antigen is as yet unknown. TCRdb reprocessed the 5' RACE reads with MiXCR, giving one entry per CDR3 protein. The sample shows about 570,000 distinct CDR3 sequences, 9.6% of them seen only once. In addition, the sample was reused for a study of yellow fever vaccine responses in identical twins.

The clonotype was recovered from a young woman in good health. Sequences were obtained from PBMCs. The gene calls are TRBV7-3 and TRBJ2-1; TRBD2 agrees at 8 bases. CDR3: CASSLGLGFDEQFF. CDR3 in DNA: TGTGCCAGCAGCTTGGGACTAGGGTTTGATGAGCAGTTCTTC. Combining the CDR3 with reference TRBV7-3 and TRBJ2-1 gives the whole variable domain GAGVSQTPSNKVTEKGKYVELRCDPISGHTALYWYRQSLGQGPEFLIYFQGTGAADDSGLPNDRFFAVRPEGSVSTLKIQRTERGDSAVYLCASSLGLGFDEQFFGPGTRLTVL.